The source of this T cell receptor (beta chain) is a study of blood T cells in healthy people across ages. Regarding the study as a whole: There was a strong correlation between TCR beta diversity and naive T cell percentage. In the absence of known donor CMV status, changes in expanded clonotypes were possibly confounded.

A J-beta primer mix and a sample-barcoded 5' primer were used in a second PCR of about 7 to 12 cycles. TCRdb reprocessed the 5' RACE reads with MiXCR, giving one entry per CDR3 protein. This sample yields 700,000 to 900,000 distinct CDR3 sequences, of which 53% are seen a single time; approximately 41% belongs to the top ten. Germline CDR1 and CDR2: SQVTM and ANQGSEA. This CDR3 contains 15 residues. Trimming cost V 4 bases and J 5 bases; bases outside gene matches: 10. As regards this clonotype: Its specificity is unknown.

Those donating, healthy Caucasian individuals from Russia, were aged about 6 to 90. Isolation yielded PBMCs, at least 7 million per sample, in every case. The clonotype originates from a man older than 75 in good health. The sequencing input was blood. The genes are TRBV29-1 and TRBJ1-5, with 8 bases matching TRBD1. The CDR3 sequence: CSVGYTGGRDQPQHF. As DNA, the CDR3 is TGCAGCGTTGGGTATACAGGGGGGCGGGATCAGCCCCAGCATTTT.